Shown below are 30 T cell receptor beta chains from a single sample sequenced in a study of cytotoxic CD8 clonotypes in ibrutinib-treated CLL. Some clones are missing from TCRdb's copy, which holds only in-frame ones; the method was immunoSEQ multiplex PCR. The repertoire holds about 40,000 clones, 55% to 80% seen once, with under 8% in the top ten. This sample comprised PBMCs, obtained at disease progression, from a patient treated with ibrutinib. These receptors all stem from a human donor with chronic lymphocytic leukemia.

In its sample, this clone ranks as medium-sized. The CDR3 loop is CATSRDGLGQQETQYF. Here the CDR3 DNA reads TGTGCCACCAGCAGAGATGGACTGGGACAACAAGAGACCCAGTACTTC. The V call is TRBV15, the J call TRBJ2-5; possible D gene TRBD1, 6 bases. Trimming removed 0 bases at V and 2 bases at J, with 13 bases between. Germline V CDR1 and CDR2: LNHNV, YYDKDF (reference sequence). The CDR3 contains 16 residues.

The V gene is TRBV6-5, the J gene TRBJ1-2; D call uncertain. Between the trimmed V and J ends, which lost 5 bases and 2 bases, there was a span of 12 bases. The length of the CDR3 is 14 residues. The germline gives CDR1 MNHEY, CDR2 SVGAGI. In nucleotides, the CDR3 is TGTGCCAGCAGTGAGTGGCAGACGAACTATGGCTACACCTTC. This gives the protein CASSEWQTNYGYTF.

This sequence joins TRBV5-1 and TRBJ2-1, with 7 bases matching TRBD1. CDR3 length equals 15 residues. V lost 2 bases to trimming and J lost 1 base; unmatched junction nucleotides: 3. Germline V gene data show CDR1 as SGHRS and CDR2 as YFSETQ. CDR3 bases: TGCGCCAGCAGCTTCGACAGGGCTTCCTACAATGAGCAGTTCTTC. Residues: CASSFDRASYNEQFF.

The table lists this clone with a count of one. V and J are TRBV11-2 and TRBJ2-2; TRBD2 agrees at 7 bases. This CDR3 spans 16 amino acids. The J segment lost 4 bases and the V segment lost 6 bases, leaving 11 bases of the junction unmatched. CDR1 is SGHAT, CDR2 FQNNGV, per germline. The CDR3 sequence: CASRQILAEGTGELFF. DNA for the CDR3: TGTGCCAGCAGGCAGATCCTAGCGGAGGGCACCGGGGAGCTGTTTTTT.

The chain joins TRBV11-2 to TRBJ1-2, with a possible D match to TRBD1 (6 bases). CDR3 size: 13 residues. Trimming left V 5 bases short and J 8 bases short, with 15 bases between. In germline, CDR1 is SGHAT, CDR2 FQNNGV. The CDR3 nucleotides are TGTGCCAGCAGCCCGGGACAAGCCGTAGGCTACACCTTC. Translation: CASSPGQAVGYTF.

This chain links TRBV9 with TRBJ2-3; D could derive from TRBD1 or TRBD2 (5 bases each). V was clipped by 0 bases and J by 7 bases, with 12 bases between them. Germline CDR1 is SGDLS and CDR2 is YYNGEE. There are 14 residues in the CDR3. CDR3 in DNA: TGTGCCAGCAGCGTAGGGGACCAGACGCATACGCAGTATTTT. This gives the protein CASSVGDQTHTQYF.

The V and J genes are TRBV29-1 and TRBJ1-1; tentatively, D is TRBD1 (6 bases). Germline CDR1 is SQVTM and CDR2 is ANQGSEA. This CDR3 has 13 amino acids. The V end was cut by 4 bases, the J end by 1 base, with 10 bases between. In DNA, the CDR3 is TGCAGCGTTGCCGGCAGGGGGAACACTGAAGCTTTCTTT. Amino acids: CSVAGRGNTEAFF.

The V and J genes are TRBV9 and TRBJ2-5, with D unclear. V gave up 0 bases and J gave up 4 bases, with 10 bases separating them. CDR3 length: 14 residues. Germline CDR1 and CDR2: SGDLS and YYNGEE. The CDR3 sequence is CASSVASWGETQYF. CDR3 in DNA: TGTGCCAGCAGCGTAGCTTCCTGGGGAGAGACCCAGTACTTC.

Worth noting for this clone: Other nucleotide sequences from this sample produce the same CDR3. V usage is TRBV30 and J usage is TRBJ1-3, with 8 bases aligning to TRBD1. Germline V lookup: CDR1 GTSNPN, CDR2 SVGIG (reference sequence). The length of the CDR3 is 13 residues. V was pared by 8 bases and J by 0 bases, with 3 bases of the junction left unmatched. CDR3: CAGDRGSGNTIYF. CDR3 bases: TGTGCCGGAGACAGGGGCTCTGGAAACACCATATATTTT.

This chain joins TRBV28 and TRBJ2-5; D call uncertain. This CDR3 spans 14 amino acids. Germline-derived CDR1 and CDR2 are MDHEN and SYDVKM. V lost 2 bases and J 4 bases, leaving 11 bases between the germline ends. CDR3 nucleotides: TGTGCCAGCAGTTTAGCACAGATCGTAGAGACCCAGTACTTC. Its protein is CASSLAQIVETQYF.

The chain carries TRBV6-6 and TRBJ2-1; D uncertain. V lost 5 bases and J lost 0, with 8 bases in between. Looked up from germline, CDR1 is MNHNY and CDR2 is SVGAGI (reference sequence). This CDR3 comprises 14 residues. In nucleotides, the CDR3 is TGTGCCAGCAGTCCCGGAAGCTCCTACAATGAGCAGTTCTTC. This codes for CASSPGSSYNEQFF.

V is TRBV7-9 and J is TRBJ2-5, with TRBD2 matching 8 bases. Germline assignment: CDR1 SEHNR and CDR2 FQNEAQ (reference sequence). The J segment lost 4 bases and the V segment lost 5 bases, leaving 3 bases of the junction unmatched. The CDR3 length is 13 residues. Here the CDR3 reads CASSRGGRETQYF. In DNA form, the CDR3 reads TGTGCCAGCAGCCGGGGGGGGCGAGAGACCCAGTACTTC.

This clone has a single count. The chain has TRBV18 and TRBJ2-2; TRBD2 agrees at 14 bases. The CDR3 consists of 17 residues. Trimming took 2 bases from V and 6 from J; bases not matched to a gene: 5. Germline assignment: CDR1 KGHSH and CDR2 LQKENI. CDR3 amino acids: CASSPGTSGSISGELFF. Written as DNA, the CDR3 is TGTGCCAGCTCACCAGGGACTAGCGGGAGCATTTCCGGGGAGCTGTTTTTT.

This chain uses TRBV19 with TRBJ2-3, with TRBD2 identical over 7 bases. Unmatched junction bases numbered 5, after V lost 3 bases and J lost 2 bases. The germline V gene has CDR1 LNHDA and CDR2 SQIVND (reference sequence). The CDR3 covers 15 residues. CDR3 in amino acids: CASSIFRGDTDTQYF. CDR3 coding DNA: TGTGCCAGTAGTATTTTTCGGGGGGACACAGATACGCAGTATTTT. Based on the CDR3 plus reference TRBV19 and TRBJ2-3, the full variable domain is DGGITQSPKYLFRKEGQNVTLSCEQNLNHDAMYWYRQDPGQGLRLIYYSQIVNDFQKGDIAEGYSVSREKKESFPLTVTSAQKNPTAFYLCASSIFRGDTDTQYFGPGTRLTVL.

This clone was observed a handful of times. This sequence joins TRBV5-4 and TRBJ2-2; 11 bases align to TRBD2. Germline loops: CDR1 SGHNT, CDR2 YYREEE (reference sequence). Losses at the gene ends were 6 bases for V and 2 bases for J; bases not matched to a gene: 3. This CDR3 is 15 amino acids long. Here the CDR3 DNA reads TGTGCCAGCACGACTAGCGGGAAAAACACCGGGGAGCTGTTTTTT. Amino acids: CASTTSGKNTGELFF. Combining the CDR3 with reference TRBV5-4 and TRBJ2-2 gives the whole variable domain ETGVTQSPTHLIKTRGQQVTLRCSSQSGHNTVSWYQQALGQGPQFIFQYYREEENGRGNFPPRFSGLQFPNYSSELNVNALELDDSALYLCASTTSGKNTGELFFGEGSRLTVL.

This chain links TRBV6-6 with TRBJ2-7; D is possibly TRBD1 or TRBD2 (5 bases each). Trimming took off 6 bases at V and 4 bases at J, with 16 bases between the two ends. The CDR3 is 14 amino acids. Looked up from germline, CDR1 is MNHNY and CDR2 is SVGAGI (reference sequence). CDR3 coding DNA: TGTGCCAGCAGATTTGAGGGGAATTTGTACGAGCAGTACTTC. Amino acids: CASRFEGNLYEQYF.

The chain links TRBV6-6 to TRBJ1-2, with 7 bases that match TRBD1. CDR1 and CDR2 from the germline V gene are MNHNY and SVGAGI (reference sequence). With 9 bases clipped from V and 4 bases from J, the junction kept 11 bases outside the gene matches. CDR3 size: 14 residues. The CDR3 DNA follows: TGTGCCAGTAAGGGACAGCCAAGGTTCTATGGCTACACCTTC. Translated: CASKGQPRFYGYTF.

Comment on this clone: The sample contains more than one DNA sequence encoding this CDR3. The rearrangement joins TRBV11-3 to TRBJ2-3; the D gene is possibly TRBD1 (5 bases). V was trimmed by 1 base and J by 2 bases, leaving 10 bases between them. Germline CDR1 and CDR2: SGHNT and YENEEA. This CDR3 has 15 residues. The CDR3 DNA follows: TGTGCCAGCAGCTTAGGAGGCAGGGACACAGATACGCAGTATTTT. Encoded protein: CASSLGGRDTDTQYF.

This clone was observed a single time. The chain recombines TRBV6-1 with TRBJ2-7; D gene ambiguous. The CDR3 has 15 amino acids. The V end lost 7 bases, the J end lost 2 bases, and 18 bases lay between the germline ends. Per the germline V gene, CDR1 is MNHNS and CDR2 is SASEGT. The CDR3 DNA follows: TGTGCCAGCACCAGAATGGTACTTTTTACCTACGAGCAGTACTTC. Its protein product is CASTRMVLFTYEQYF.

The chain has TRBV10-1 and TRBJ1-4, with 9 nucleotides matching TRBD1. The CDR3 length is 17 residues. V gave up 7 bases and J gave up 0 bases; unmatched junction bases: 9. Germline V gives CDR1 WNHNN, CDR2 SYGVQD (reference sequence). CDR3 sequence reads: CASTWGDRAPTNEKLFF. The CDR3 DNA reads as TGCGCCAGCACCTGGGGGGACAGGGCCCCAACTAATGAAAAACTGTTTTTT.

V usage is TRBV30 and J usage is TRBJ2-6; possibly TRBD2 for D (6 bases). The CDR3 runs 13 residues. Trimming removed 8 bases at V and 4 bases at J, with 12 bases between. The V gene's germline CDR1 is GTSNPN and CDR2 SVGIG (reference sequence). The DNA for the CDR3 is TGTGCCGGCGGGACTGTGGGGGCCAACGTCCTGACTTTC. This gives the protein CAGGTVGANVLTF.

The J gene is TRBJ1-3, the V gene TRBV9; D gene ambiguous. The V end lost 0 bases, the J end lost 0 bases, and 7 bases lay between the germline ends. This CDR3 has 15 amino acids. Germline CDR1 reads SGDLS; CDR2 reads YYNGEE. The DNA for the CDR3 is TGTGCCAGCAGCGTAGAGGACGACTCTGGAAACACCATATATTTT. Translated, it gives CASSVEDDSGNTIYF.

The V call is TRBV9, the J call TRBJ2-1, with a tentative D call TRBD1 (5 bases). Deletions cut 3 bases from V and 10 bases from J, with 17 bases between. This CDR3 is 14 amino acids long. CDR1 and CDR2 from the germline V gene are SGDLS and YYNGEE. The CDR3 loop is CASSADQGILEQFF. CDR3 bases: TGTGCCAGCAGCGCCGACCAGGGCATATTAGAGCAGTTCTTC.

This sequence joins TRBV15 and TRBJ2-1; D unresolved. Per germline, CDR1 LNHNV and CDR2 YYDKDF (reference sequence). The CDR3 is made up of 12 amino acids. V was shortened by 3 bases and J by 4 bases, with 4 bases between the two germline ends. CDR3 sequence reads: CATSSIYNEQFF. DNA for the CDR3: TGTGCCACCAGCAGCATATACAATGAGCAGTTCTTC.

CDR3 coding DNA: TGTGCCAGCAGCCTCGCGGGGGGCGGGTACGAGCAGTACTTC. It encodes CASSLAGGGYEQYF. V is TRBV7-3 and J is TRBJ2-7, with 8 bases that match TRBD2. This CDR3 is 14 amino acids long. Losses at the gene ends were 5 bases for V and 4 bases for J; bases not matched to a gene: 7. The germline CDR1 and CDR2 sequences are SGHTA and FQGTGA.

The rearrangement uses TRBV19 and TRBJ2-2, with 12 bases lining up with TRBD2. Per the germline V gene, CDR1 is LNHDA and CDR2 is SQIVND (reference sequence). The V gene end was trimmed by 3 bases and the J gene end by 5 bases; junction bases not matched to a gene: 7. The CDR3 is made up of 17 amino acids. This chain's CDR3 is CASSMRASGRGTGELFF. The CDR3 coding sequence is TGTGCCAGTAGTATGAGGGCTAGCGGGAGGGGGACCGGGGAGCTGTTTTTT.

The chain is built from TRBV4-1 and TRBJ2-3; 8 positions agree with TRBD1. The V segment lost 1 base and the J segment 5 bases; nucleotides outside the gene matches: 5. Germline V lookup: CDR1 MGHRA, CDR2 YSYEKL. The CDR3 loop spans 15 amino acids. CDR3 nucleotide sequence: TGCGCCAGCAGCCAAGCACAGGGGGTAGGAGATACGCAGTATTTT. Translation: CASSQAQGVGDTQYF.

The chain links TRBV14 to TRBJ2-1; no definite D call. Trimming shortened V by 0 bases and J by 0 bases, and 12 bases separated the two germline ends. The germline gives CDR1 SGHDN, CDR2 FVKESK. This CDR3 region has 17 residues. CDR3 DNA sequence: TGTGCCAGCAGCCAAGATCGGAGAACTTTCTCCTACAATGAGCAGTTCTTC. This sequence encodes CASSQDRRTFSYNEQFF.

This chain uses TRBV5-6 with TRBJ2-7; D might be TRBD1 (6 bases). CDR3 size: 16 residues. The V end was cut by 0 bases, the J end by 0 bases, with 13 bases between. Germline V gives CDR1 SGHDT, CDR2 YYEEEE. CDR3 amino acids: CASSLGGRGFSYEQYF. The CDR3 DNA sequence: TGTGCCAGCAGCTTGGGGGGCAGGGGCTTCTCCTACGAGCAGTACTTC.

V usage is TRBV30 and J usage is TRBJ2-7, with TRBD2 identical over 13 bases. This CDR3 is built from 16 residues. J gave up 1 base and V 3 bases, and 6 bases lay outside the gene matches. Germline V gene sequence: CDR1 GTSNPN, CDR2 SVGIG (reference sequence). DNA of the CDR3: TGTGCCTGGAGGAGACCGGGACTAGCGGGATCCTACGAGCAGTACTTC. Amino acids: CAWRRPGLAGSYEQYF.